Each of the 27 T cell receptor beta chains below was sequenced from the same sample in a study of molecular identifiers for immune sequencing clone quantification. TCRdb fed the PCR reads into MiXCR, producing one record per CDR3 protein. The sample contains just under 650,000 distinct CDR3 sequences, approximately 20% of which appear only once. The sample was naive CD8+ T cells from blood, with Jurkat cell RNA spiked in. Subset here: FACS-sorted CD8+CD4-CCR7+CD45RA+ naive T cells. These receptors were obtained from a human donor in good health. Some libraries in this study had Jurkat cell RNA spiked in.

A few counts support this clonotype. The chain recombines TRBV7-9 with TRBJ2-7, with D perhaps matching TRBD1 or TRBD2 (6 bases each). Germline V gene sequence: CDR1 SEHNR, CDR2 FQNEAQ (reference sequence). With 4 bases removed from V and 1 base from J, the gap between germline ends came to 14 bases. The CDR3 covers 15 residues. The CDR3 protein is CASSSGGRGSYEQYF. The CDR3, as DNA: TGTGCCAGCAGCTCTGGGGGGCGTGGGTCCTACGAGCAGTACTTC.

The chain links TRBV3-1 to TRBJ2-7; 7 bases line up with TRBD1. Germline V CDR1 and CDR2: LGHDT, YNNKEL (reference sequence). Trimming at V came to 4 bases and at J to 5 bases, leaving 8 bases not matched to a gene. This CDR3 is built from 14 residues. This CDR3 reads CASSPWDSFNEQYF. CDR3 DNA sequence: TGTGCCAGCAGCCCCTGGGACAGTTTTAACGAGCAGTACTTC.

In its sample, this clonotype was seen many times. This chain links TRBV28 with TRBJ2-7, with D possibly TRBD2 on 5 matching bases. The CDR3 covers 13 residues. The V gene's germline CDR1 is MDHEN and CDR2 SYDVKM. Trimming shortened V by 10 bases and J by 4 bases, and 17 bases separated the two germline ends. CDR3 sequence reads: CAIGPYGEYEQYF. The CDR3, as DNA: TGTGCCATTGGCCCCTACGGGGAGTACGAGCAGTACTTC.

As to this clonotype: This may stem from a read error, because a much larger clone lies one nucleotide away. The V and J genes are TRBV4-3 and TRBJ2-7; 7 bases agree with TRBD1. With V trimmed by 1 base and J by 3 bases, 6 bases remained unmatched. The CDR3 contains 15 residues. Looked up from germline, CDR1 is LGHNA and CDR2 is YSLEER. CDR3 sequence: CASSQGRGQIYEQYF. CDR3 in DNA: TGCGCCAGCAGCCAAGGTAGGGGGCAGATCTACGAGCAGTACTTC.

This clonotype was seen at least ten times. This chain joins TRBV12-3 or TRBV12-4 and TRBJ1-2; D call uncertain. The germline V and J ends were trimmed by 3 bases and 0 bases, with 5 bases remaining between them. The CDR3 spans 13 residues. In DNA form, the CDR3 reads TGTGCCAGCAGTTTTGTCACTAACTATGGCTACACCTTC. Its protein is CASSFVTNYGYTF.

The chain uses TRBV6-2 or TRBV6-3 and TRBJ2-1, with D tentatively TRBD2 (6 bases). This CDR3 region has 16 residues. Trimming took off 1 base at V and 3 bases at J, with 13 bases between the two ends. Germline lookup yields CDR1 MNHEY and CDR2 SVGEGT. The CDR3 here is CASSYYGTGIYNEQFF. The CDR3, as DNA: TGTGCCAGCAGTTACTACGGGACTGGGATCTACAATGAGCAGTTCTTC.

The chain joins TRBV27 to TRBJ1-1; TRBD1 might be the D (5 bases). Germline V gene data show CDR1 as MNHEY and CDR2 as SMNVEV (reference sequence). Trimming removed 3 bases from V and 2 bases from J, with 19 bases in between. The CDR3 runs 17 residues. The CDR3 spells CASSLLGPGWKNTEAFF. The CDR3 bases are TGTGCCAGCAGTTTGCTCGGTCCAGGGTGGAAAAACACTGAAGCTTTCTTT.

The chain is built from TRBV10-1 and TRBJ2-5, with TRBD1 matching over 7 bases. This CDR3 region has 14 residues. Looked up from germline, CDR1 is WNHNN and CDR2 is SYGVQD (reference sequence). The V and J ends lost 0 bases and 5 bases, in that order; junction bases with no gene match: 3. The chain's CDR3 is CASSESQGRETQYF. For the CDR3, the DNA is TGCGCCAGCAGTGAGTCACAGGGGCGGGAGACCCAGTACTTC.

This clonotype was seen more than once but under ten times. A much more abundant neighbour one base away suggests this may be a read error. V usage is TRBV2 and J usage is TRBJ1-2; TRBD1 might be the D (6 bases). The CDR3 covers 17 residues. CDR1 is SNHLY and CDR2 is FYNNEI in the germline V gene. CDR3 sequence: CASSESTTGRLNYGHTF. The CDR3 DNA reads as TGTGCCAGCAGTGAATCGACGACAGGCCGTCTTAACTATGGCCACACCTTC.

Here the CDR3 reads CASSISAEGYGYTF. Written as DNA, the CDR3 is TGTGCCAGTAGTATCTCCGCAGAAGGCTATGGCTACACCTTC. J is TRBJ1-2 and V is TRBV19; D not resolved. Germline V lookup: CDR1 LNHDA, CDR2 SQIVND (reference sequence). The CDR3 extends over 14 amino acids. Between the trimmed V and J ends, which lost 3 bases and 4 bases, there was a span of 12 bases.

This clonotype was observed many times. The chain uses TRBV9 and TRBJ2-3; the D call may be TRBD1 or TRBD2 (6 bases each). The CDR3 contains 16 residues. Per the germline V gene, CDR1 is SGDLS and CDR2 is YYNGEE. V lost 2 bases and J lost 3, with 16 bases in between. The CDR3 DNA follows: TGTGCCAGCAGCGTGAGACGGGAGCAGGGGACAGATACGCAGTATTTT. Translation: CASSVRREQGTDTQYF.

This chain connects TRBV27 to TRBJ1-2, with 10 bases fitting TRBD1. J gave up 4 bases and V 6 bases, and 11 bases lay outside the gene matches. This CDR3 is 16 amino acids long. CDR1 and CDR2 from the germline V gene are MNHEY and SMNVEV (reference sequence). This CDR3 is CASRESPGQGSYGYTF. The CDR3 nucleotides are TGTGCCAGCAGGGAATCGCCGGGACAGGGGTCCTATGGCTACACCTTC.

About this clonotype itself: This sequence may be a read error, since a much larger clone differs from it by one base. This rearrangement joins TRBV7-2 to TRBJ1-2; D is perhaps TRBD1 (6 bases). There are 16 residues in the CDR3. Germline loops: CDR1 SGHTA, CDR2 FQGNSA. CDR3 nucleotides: TGTGCCAGCAGCTTACCCGGACAGCCCTTATCCTATGGCTGCACCTTC. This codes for CASSLPGQPLSYGCTF.

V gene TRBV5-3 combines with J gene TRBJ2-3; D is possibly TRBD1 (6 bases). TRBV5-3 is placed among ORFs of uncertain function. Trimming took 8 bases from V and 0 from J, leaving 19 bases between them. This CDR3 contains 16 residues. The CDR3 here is CASSGRDTTSTDTQYF. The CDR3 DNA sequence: TGTGCCAGCAGCGGCCGGGACACAACTAGCACAGATACGCAGTATTTT.

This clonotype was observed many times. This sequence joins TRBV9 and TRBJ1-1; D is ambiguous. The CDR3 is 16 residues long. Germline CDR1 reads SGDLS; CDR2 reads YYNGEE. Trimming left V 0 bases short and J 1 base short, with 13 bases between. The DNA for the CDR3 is TGTGCCAGCAGCGTAGACGGAGGGCATCAGAACACTGAAGCTTTCTTT. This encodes CASSVDGGHQNTEAFF.

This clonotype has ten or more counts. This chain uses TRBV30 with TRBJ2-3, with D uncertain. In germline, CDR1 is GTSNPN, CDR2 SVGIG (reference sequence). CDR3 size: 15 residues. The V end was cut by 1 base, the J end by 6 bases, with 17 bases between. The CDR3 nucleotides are TGTGCCTGGAGTGGGGTTTCACCGCTCGGGGATACGCAGTATTTT. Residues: CAWSGVSPLGDTQYF.

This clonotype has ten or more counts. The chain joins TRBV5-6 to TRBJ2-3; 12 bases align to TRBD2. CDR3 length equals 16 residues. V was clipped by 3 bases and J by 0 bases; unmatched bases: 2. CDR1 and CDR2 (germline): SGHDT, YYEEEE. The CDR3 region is CASSWGTSGSTDTQYF. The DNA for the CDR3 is TGTGCCAGCAGCTGGGGGACTAGCGGGAGCACAGATACGCAGTATTTT.

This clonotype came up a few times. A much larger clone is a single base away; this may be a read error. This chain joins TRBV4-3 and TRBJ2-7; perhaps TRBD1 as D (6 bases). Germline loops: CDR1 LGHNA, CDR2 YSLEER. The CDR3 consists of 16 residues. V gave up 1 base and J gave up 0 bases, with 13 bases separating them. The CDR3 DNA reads TGCGCCAGCAGCCAAGGGGCCGGGACAAGCTCCTACGAGCAGTACTTC. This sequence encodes CASSQGAGTSSYEQYF.

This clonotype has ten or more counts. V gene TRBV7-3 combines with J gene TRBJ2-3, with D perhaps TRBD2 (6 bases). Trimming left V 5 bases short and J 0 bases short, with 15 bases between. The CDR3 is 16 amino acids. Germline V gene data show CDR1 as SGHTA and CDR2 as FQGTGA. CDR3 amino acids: CASSRVGGVSTDTQYF. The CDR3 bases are TGTGCCAGCAGCCGCGTCGGGGGAGTTAGCACAGATACGCAGTATTTT.

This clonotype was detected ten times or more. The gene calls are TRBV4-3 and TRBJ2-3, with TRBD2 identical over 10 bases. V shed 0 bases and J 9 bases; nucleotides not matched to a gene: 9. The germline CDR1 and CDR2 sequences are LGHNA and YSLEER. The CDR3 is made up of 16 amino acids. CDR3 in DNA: TGCGCCAGCAGCCAAGATTGGAGTAGCGGGGGGCTGACGCAGTATTTT. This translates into CASSQDWSSGGLTQYF.

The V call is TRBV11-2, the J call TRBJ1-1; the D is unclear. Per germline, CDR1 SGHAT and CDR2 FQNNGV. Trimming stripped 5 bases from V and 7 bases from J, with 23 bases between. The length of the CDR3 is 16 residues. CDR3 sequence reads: CASSPFGRPEVGEAFF. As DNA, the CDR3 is TGTGCCAGCAGCCCATTTGGGCGGCCAGAGGTTGGTGAAGCTTTCTTT.

CDR3 sequence: CASSLSPGLYTDTQYF. CDR3 DNA sequence: TGTGCCAGCAGTTTATCGCCCGGACTATACACAGATACGCAGTATTTT. The rearrangement joins TRBV27 to TRBJ2-3, with D perhaps matching TRBD2 (6 bases). The CDR3 covers 16 residues. Germline V lookup: CDR1 MNHEY, CDR2 SMNVEV (reference sequence). V was clipped by 0 bases and J by 2 bases, with 12 bases between them.

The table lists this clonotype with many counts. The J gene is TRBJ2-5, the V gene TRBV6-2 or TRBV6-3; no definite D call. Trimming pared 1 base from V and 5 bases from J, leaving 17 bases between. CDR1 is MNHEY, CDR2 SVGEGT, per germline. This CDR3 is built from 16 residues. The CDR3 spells CASSYYPGTTEETQYF. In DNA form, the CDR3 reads TGTGCCAGCAGTTACTACCCTGGAACTACGGAGGAGACCCAGTACTTC.

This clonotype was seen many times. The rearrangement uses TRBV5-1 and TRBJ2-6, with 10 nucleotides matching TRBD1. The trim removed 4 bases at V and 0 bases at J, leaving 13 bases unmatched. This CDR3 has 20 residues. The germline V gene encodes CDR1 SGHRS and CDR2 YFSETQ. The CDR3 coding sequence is TGCGCCAGCAGCACTCGACCGGGACAGGGGCCCATCTCTGGGGCCAACGTCCTGACTTTC. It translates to CASSTRPGQGPISGANVLTF.

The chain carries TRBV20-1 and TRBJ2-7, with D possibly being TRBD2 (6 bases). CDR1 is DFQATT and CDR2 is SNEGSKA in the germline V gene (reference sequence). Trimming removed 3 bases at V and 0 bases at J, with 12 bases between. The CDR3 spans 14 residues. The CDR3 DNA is TGCAGTGCTAGGTCAGGGACTGACTCCTACGAGCAGTACTTC. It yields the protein CSARSGTDSYEQYF.

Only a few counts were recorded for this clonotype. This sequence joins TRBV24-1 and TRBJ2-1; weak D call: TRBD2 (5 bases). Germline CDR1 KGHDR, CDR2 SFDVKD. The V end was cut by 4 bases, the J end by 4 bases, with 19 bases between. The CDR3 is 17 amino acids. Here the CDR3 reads CATSDKSSDWRYNEQFF. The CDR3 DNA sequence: TGTGCCACCAGTGACAAATCCTCGGACTGGAGATACAATGAGCAGTTCTTC.

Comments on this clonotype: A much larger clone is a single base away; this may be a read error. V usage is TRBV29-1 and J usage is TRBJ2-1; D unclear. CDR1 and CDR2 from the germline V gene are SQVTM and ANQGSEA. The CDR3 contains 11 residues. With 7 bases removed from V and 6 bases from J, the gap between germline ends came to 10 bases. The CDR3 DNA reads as TGCAGCGCTCCCGCAGTCAATGAGCAGTTCTTC. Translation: CSAPAVNEQFF.